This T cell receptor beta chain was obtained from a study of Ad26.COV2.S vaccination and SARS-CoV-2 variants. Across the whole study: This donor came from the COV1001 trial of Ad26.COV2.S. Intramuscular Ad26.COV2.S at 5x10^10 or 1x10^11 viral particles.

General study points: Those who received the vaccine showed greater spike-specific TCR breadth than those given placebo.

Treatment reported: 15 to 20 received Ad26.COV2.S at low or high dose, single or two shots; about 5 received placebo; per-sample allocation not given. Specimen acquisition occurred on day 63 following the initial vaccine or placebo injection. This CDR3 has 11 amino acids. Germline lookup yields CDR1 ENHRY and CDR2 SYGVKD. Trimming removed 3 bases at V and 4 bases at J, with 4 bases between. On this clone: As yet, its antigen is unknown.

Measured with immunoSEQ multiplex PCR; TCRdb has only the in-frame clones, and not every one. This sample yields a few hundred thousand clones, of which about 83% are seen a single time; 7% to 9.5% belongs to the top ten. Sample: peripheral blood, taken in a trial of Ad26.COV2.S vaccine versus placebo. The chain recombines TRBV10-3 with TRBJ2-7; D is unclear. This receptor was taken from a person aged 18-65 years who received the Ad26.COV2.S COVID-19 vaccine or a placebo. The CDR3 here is CAISELYEQYF. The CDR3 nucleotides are TGTGCCATCAGTGAACTATACGAGCAGTACTTC.